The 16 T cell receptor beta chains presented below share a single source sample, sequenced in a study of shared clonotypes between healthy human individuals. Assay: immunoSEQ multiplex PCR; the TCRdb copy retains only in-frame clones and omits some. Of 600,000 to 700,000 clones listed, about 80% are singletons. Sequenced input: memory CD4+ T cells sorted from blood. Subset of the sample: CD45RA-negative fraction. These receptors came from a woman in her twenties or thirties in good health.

DNA of the CDR3: TGTGCCAGCAGATCACAGGGGAGGAGCAATCAGCCCCAGCATTTT. This encodes CASRSQGRSNQPQHF. The rearrangement links TRBV6-5 to TRBJ1-5; 7 bases are a match to TRBD1. The trim removed 6 bases at V and 1 base at J, leaving 6 bases unmatched. The CDR3 totals 15 residues. CDR1 MNHEY and CDR2 SVGAGI come from the germline V gene.

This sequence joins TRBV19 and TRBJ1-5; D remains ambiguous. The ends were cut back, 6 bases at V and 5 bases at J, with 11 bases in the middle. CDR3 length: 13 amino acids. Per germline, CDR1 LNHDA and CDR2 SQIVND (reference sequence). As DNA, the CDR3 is TGTGCCAGTAGCCGGGCCGGTCATCAGCCCCAGCATTTT. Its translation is CASSRAGHQPQHF.

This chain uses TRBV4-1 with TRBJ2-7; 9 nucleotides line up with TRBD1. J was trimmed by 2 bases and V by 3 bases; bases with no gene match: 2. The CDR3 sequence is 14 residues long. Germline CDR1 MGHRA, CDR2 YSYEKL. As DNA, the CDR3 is TGCGCCAGCAGCCATGGGACAGGGACCTACGAGCAGTACTTC. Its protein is CASSHGTGTYEQYF.

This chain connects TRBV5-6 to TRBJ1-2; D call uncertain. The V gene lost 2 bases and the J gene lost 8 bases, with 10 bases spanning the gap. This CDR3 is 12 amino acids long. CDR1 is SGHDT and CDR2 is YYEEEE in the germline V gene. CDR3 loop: CASSFRTDGYTF. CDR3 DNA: TGTGCCAGCAGCTTTCGGACCGACGGCTACACCTTC.

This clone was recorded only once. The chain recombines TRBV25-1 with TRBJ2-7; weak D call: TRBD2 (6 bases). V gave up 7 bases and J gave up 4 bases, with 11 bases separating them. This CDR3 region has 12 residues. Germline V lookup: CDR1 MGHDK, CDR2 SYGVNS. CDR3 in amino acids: CASTSEGYEQYF. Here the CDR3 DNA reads TGTGCCAGCACTTCGGAGGGTTACGAGCAGTACTTC.

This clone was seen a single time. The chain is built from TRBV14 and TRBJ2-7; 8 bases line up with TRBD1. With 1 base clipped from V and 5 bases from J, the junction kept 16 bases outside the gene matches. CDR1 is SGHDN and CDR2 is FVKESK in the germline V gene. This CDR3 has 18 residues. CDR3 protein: CASSQGQGLYGEANEQYF. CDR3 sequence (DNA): TGTGCCAGCAGCCAAGGACAGGGGCTGTACGGGGAGGCCAACGAGCAGTACTTC.

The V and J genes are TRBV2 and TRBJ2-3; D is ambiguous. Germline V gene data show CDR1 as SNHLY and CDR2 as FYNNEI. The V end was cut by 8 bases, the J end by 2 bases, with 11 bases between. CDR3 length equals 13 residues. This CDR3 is CASHLTYTDTQYF. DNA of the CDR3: TGTGCCAGCCATTTGACATACACAGATACGCAGTATTTT.

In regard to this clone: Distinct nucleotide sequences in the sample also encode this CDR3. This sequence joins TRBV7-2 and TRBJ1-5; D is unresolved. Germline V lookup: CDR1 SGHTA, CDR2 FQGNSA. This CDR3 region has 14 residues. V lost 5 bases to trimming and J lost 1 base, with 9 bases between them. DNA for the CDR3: TGTGCCAGCAGCCCTCCGGGCAGCAATCAGCCCCAGCATTTT. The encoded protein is CASSPPGSNQPQHF.

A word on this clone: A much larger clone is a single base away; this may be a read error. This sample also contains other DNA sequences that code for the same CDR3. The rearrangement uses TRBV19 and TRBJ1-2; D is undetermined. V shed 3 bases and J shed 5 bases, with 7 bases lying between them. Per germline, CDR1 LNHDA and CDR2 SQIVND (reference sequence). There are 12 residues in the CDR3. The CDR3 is CASSIDVYGYTF. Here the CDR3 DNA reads TGTGCCAGTAGTATCGATGTATATGGCTACACCTTC.

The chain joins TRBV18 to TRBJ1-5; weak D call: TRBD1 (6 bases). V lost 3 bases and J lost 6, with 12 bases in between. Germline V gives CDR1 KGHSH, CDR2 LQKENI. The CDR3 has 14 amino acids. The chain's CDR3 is CASSPSRGSQPQHF. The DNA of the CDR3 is TGTGCCAGCTCACCGTCCAGGGGTAGTCAGCCCCAGCATTTT.

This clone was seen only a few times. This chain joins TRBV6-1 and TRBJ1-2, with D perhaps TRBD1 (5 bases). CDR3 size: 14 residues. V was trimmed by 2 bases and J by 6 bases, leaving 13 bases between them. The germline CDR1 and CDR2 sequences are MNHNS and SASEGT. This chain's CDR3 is CASSELWVGDGYTF. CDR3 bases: TGTGCCAGCAGTGAACTTTGGGTAGGGGATGGCTACACCTTC.

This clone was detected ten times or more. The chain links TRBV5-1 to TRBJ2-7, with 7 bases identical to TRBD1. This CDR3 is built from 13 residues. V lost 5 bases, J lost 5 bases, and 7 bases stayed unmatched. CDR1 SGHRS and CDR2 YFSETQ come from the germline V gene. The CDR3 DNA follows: TGCGCCAGCAGACTGAAACAGGGGCACGAGCAGTACTTC. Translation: CASRLKQGHEQYF.

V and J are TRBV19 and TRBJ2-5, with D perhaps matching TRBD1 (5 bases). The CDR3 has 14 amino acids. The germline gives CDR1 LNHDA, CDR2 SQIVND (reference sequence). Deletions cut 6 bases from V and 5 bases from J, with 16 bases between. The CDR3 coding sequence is TGTGCCAGTAGCGACAACGCAGGGTCGGAGACCCAGTACTTC. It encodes CASSDNAGSETQYF.

The CDR3 DNA sequence: TGTGCCAGCAGGTCCGGTGGGACAGGGGGTCAGCCCCAGCATTTT. It encodes CASRSGGTGGQPQHF. V is TRBV6-5 and J is TRBJ1-5, with 11 positions matching TRBD1. V was pared by 6 bases and J by 6 bases, with 7 bases of the junction left unmatched. Germline V CDR1 and CDR2: MNHEY, SVGAGI. This CDR3 has 15 residues.

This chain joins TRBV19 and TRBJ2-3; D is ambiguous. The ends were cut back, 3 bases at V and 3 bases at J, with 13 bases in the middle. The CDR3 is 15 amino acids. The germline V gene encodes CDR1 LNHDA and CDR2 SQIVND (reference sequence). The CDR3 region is CASSILMRPTDTQYF. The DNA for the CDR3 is TGTGCCAGTAGTATCCTGATGCGGCCTACAGATACGCAGTATTTT. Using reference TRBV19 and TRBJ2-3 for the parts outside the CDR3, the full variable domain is DGGITQSPKYLFRKEGQNVTLSCEQNLNHDAMYWYRQDPGQGLRLIYYSQIVNDFQKGDIAEGYSVSREKKESFPLTVTSAQKNPTAFYLCASSILMRPTDTQYFGPGTRLTVL.

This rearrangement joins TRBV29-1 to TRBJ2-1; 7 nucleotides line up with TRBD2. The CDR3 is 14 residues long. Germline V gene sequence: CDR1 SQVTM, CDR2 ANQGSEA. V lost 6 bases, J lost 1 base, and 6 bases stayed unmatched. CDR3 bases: TGCAGCGTATCTAGCGGTTTGTCCTACAATGAGCAGTTCTTC. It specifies CSVSSGLSYNEQFF.